This T cell receptor (beta chain) was documented in a study of cytomegalovirus exposure and HLA in healthy donors. Study-level information: For the roughly 400 genotyped donors, 75% to 90% fell within the Caucasian-associated ancestry cluster.

Study results and caveats: The authors considered a cluster of highly shared sequence variants likely to be a sequencing artifact.

As concerns this clone: Its target is unknown.

This PCR relied on a set of 60 Vbeta primers and 13 Jbeta primers. Here immunoSEQ multiplex PCR was the method, and the copy in TCRdb shows in-frame clones only, minus some. The sample includes about 70,000 clones, 80% to 90% of them seen just once. Source material: PBMCs. This clonotype was sampled from a woman under 40 in good health and CMV-seronegative.

This CDR3 reads CASKTSGSGDEQFF. In DNA form, the CDR3 reads TGTGCCAGCAAGACTAGCGGGAGCGGCGATGAGCAGTTCTTC. The chain is built from TRBV5-4 and TRBJ2-1; TRBD2 matches 12 bases. V lost 6 bases to trimming and J lost 8 bases; unmatched junction nucleotides: 6. Per germline, CDR1 SGHNT and CDR2 YYREEE (reference sequence). CDR3 length equals 14 residues.